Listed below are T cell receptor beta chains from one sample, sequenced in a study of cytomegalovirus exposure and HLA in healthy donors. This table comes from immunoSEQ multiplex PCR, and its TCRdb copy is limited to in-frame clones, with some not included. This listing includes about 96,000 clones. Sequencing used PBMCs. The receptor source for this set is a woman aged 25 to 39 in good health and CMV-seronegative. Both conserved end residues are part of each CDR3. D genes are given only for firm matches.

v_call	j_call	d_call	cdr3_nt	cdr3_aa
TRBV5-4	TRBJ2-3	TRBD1	TGTGCCAGCAACCAAGTAGGGGGCCGCACAGATACGCAGTATTTT	CASNQVGGRTDTQYF
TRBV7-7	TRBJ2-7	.	TGTGCTAGCAGCTTGGGCCCAGGGGACGAGCAGTACTTC	CASSLGPGDEQYF
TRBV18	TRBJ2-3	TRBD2	TGTGCCAGCTCACCACCGATTGGGACTAGCGGGGTAGGCACAGATACGCAGTATTTT	CASSPPIGTSGVGTDTQYF
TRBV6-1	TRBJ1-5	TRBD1	TGTGCCAGCAGTCGGGACAGGGGAGACAATCAGCCCCAGCATTTT	CASSRDRGDNQPQHF
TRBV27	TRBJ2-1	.	TGTGCCAGCAGTTATACGGGGGGCCTCTACAATGAGCAGTTCTTC	CASSYTGGLYNEQFF
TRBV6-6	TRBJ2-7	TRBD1	TGTGCCAGCAGCACCGGGACAGTCCACGAGCAGTACTTC	CASSTGTVHEQYF
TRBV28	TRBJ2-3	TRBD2	TGTGCCAGCAGCTACCATAGCGGGAGCGACACAGATACGCAGTATTTT	CASSYHSGSDTDTQYF
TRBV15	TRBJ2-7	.	TGTGCCACCAGCAGAGACAGGGGCTACGAGCAGTACTTC	CATSRDRGYEQYF
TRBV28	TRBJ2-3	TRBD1	TGTGCCAGCATCCAGGACAGGGGGAGAGATACGCAGTATTTT	CASIQDRGRDTQYF
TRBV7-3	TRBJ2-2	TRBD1	TGTGCCAGCAGCGCCAACACAGGGGACACCGGGGAGCTGTTTTTT	CASSANTGDTGELFF
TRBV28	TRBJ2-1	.	TGTGCCAGCAGTTTGCCCGATAGCACCAATGAGCAGTTCTTC	CASSLPDSTNEQFF
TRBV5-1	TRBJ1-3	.	TGCGCCAGCAGCTTGAAGTTTGAGGGGGACACCATATATTTT	CASSLKFEGDTIYF
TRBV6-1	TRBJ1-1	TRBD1	TGTGCCAGCAGTGAAGCTGGTCCCAGGGGGCTCGCCACTGAAGCTTTCTTT	CASSEAGPRGLATEAFF
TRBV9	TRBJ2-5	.	TGTGCCAGCAGCGTTGGACTGAGCCAAGAGACCCAGTACTTC	CASSVGLSQETQYF
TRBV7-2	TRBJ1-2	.	TGTGCCAGCAGCCCCGTCGCGGGTCCGGGAGGCTACACCTTC	CASSPVAGPGGYTF
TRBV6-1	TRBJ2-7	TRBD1	TGTGCCACCAGCTGGGACAGGGGATCCTACGAGCAGTACTTC	CATSWDRGSYEQYF
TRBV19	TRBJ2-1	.	TGTGCCAGTAGTATTCCCCAGGGGGGTTCCTACAATGAGCAGTTCTTC	CASSIPQGGSYNEQFF
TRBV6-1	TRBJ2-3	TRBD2	TGTGCCAGCACCCAGGGACTAGCGGGGTCAGATACGCAGTATTTT	CASTQGLAGSDTQYF
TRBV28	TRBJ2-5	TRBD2	TGTGCCAGCAGTTTTTTGGCTAGCGGGAGCCTACAAGAGACCCAGTACTTC	CASSFLASGSLQETQYF
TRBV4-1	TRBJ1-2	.	TGCGCCAGCAGCCAATACCAGGGATCATCTAACTATGGCTACACCTTC	CASSQYQGSSNYGYTF
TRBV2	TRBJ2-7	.	TGTGCCAGCATTCCAGACAGTTCCTACGAGCAGTACTTC	CASIPDSSYEQYF
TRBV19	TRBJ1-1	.	TGTGCCAGTAGTGACTCCGGGACACCTTATGAAGCTTTCTTT	CASSDSGTPYEAFF
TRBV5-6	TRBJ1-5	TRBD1	TGTGCCAGCAGCCTTGGAGGGAACAGGGGGGCGTATAGCAATCAGCCCCAGCATTTT	CASSLGGNRGAYSNQPQHF
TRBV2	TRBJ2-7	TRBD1	TGTGCCAGCAGTGGGGACAGGGGAGCCTTTGGCACCTACGAGCAGTACTTC	CASSGDRGAFGTYEQYF
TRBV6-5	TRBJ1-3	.	TGTGCCAGCAGTTACACAACTGGAAACACCATATATTTT	CASSYTTGNTIYF
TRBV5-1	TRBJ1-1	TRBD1	TGCGCCAGCAGGCCGGGACAGGGAGCTTTGAACACTGAAGCTTTCTTT	CASRPGQGALNTEAFF
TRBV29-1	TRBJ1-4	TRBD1	TGCAGCGTTGCGACAGGGGGCGTAGGGGAAAAACTGTTTTTT	CSVATGGVGEKLFF
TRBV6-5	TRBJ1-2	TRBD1	TGTGCCAGCAGTTACTGGGACAGCAGGGCTAACTATGGCTACACCTTC	CASSYWDSRANYGYTF
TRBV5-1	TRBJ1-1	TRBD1	TGCGCCAGCAGCCGGACAGGGGAGACTGAAGCTTTCTTT	CASSRTGETEAFF
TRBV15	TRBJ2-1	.	TGTGCCACCAGCAGAGAAAAACAGGGAGATGAGCAGTTCTTC	CATSREKQGDEQFF
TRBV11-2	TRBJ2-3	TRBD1	TGTGCCAGCAGCTTTACAGGGGTGGGCGATACGCAGTATTTT	CASSFTGVGDTQYF
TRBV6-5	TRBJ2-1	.	TGTGCCAGCAGTTCCTACCCGGGACTCTCGGGAAATGAGCAGTTCTTC	CASSSYPGLSGNEQFF
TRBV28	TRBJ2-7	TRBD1	TGTGCCAGCAACCTTTTGGACAGGGCCTACGAGCAGTACTTC	CASNLLDRAYEQYF